This T cell receptor (beta chain) emerged from a study of OX40 agonist ivuxolimab in advanced cancers. About the study: Ivuxolimab, an agonistic anti-OX40 (CD134) antibody, was given to patients. Dosing consisted of intravenous ivuxolimab at 0.01 to 10 mg/kg every 2 weeks. Study conclusions and caveats: Those patients achieving a partial response at 0.1-3.0 mg/kg showed among the lowest clonal expansion. Low normalized T-cell clonal expansion was additionally recorded for some nonresponders.

This CDR3 contains 15 residues. Germline V lookup: CDR1 SGHDT, CDR2 YYEEEE. Unmatched junction bases numbered 7, after V lost 2 bases and J lost 5 bases. TCRdb's table, derived via immunoSEQ multiplex PCR, lists solely in-frame clones and lacks some. The sample lists 50,000 to 65,000 clones; 84% were seen once. A note on this clone: The antigen is not known.

This receptor was obtained from an adult with an advanced solid tumor such as melanoma, head and neck, liver or kidney cancer. Sequences were derived from CD4+ or CD8+ T cells sorted from blood, sampled in a trial of the OX40 agonist ivuxolimab. The chain is built from TRBV5-6 and TRBJ2-7; 10 bases match TRBD2. This CDR3 reads CASSFLAGGTHEQYF. The CDR3 DNA is TGTGCCAGCAGCTTCTTAGCGGGGGGCACCCACGAGCAGTACTTC.